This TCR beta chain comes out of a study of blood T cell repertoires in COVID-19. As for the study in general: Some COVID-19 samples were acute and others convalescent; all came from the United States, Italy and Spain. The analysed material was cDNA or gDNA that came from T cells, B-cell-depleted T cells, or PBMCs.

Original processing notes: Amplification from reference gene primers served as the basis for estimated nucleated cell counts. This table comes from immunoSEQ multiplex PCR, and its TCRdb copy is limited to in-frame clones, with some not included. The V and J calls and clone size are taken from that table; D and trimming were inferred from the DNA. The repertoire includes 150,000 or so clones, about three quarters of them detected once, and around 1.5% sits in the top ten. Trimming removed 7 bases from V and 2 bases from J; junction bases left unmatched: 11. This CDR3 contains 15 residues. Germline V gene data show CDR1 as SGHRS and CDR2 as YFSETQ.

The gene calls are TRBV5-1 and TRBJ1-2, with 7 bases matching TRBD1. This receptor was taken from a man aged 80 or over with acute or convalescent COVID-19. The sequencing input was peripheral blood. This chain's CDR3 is CASGPQPGQNYGYTF. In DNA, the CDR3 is TGCGCCAGCGGCCCCCAACCGGGACAGAACTATGGCTACACCTTC.